This T cell receptor beta chain was captured in a study of cytomegalovirus exposure and HLA in healthy donors. Trimming took off 2 bases at V and 0 bases at J, with 12 bases between the two ends. Germline V gives CDR1 MNHNY, CDR2 SVGAGI (reference sequence). This CDR3 has 16 residues. This clone has just a few counts. The PCR contained 60 Vbeta and 13 Jbeta primers. Sequencing used immunoSEQ multiplex PCR; TCRdb keeps in-frame clones, though not all of them. Of some 110,000 clones detected, roughly 9.9% appear once; the ten largest clones hold less than 4%. Healthy bone marrow donors formed the donor group.

The chain combines TRBV6-6 with TRBJ2-3; the D gene is possibly TRBD2 (6 bases). The origin of this receptor is a man between 25 and 39 years old in good health and CMV-seronegative. The specimen was PBMCs. In nucleotides, the CDR3 is TGTGCCAGCAGTTACACTTTCAGCGGGAGCACAGATACGCAGTATTTT. The encoded protein is CASSYTFSGSTDTQYF.